Below, 2 T cell receptor beta chains from the same sample are listed, as sequenced in a study of CD8+ T cells in alopecia areata. Documented treatment: oral pan-JAK inhibitor, 5-10 mg twice daily. The sequencing template was cDNA reverse transcribed from extracted RNA. Sequencing was performed with immunoSEQ multiplex PCR; in TCRdb, only in-frame clones are kept and a portion is missing. The profile shows approximately 210,000 clones, roughly three fifths of them singletons. Sequenced material: CD4+ T cells sorted from blood, taken between weeks 43 and 45, from a patient treated with tofacitinib. The receptors were gathered from a human donor with alopecia areata.

This chain uses TRBV30 with TRBJ1-1; tentatively, D is TRBD1 (6 bases). The CDR3 runs 12 residues. Trimming cost V 1 base and J 11 bases, with 14 bases left between them. Germline V gene lookup returns CDR1 GTSNPN and CDR2 SVGIG (reference sequence). As DNA, the CDR3 is TGTGCCTGGAGTGCCGGACAGAGGACCGCTTTCTTT. Translating it yields CAWSAGQRTAFF. Filled out from reference TRBV30 and TRBJ1-1, the complete variable domain reads SQTIHQWPATLVQPVGSPLSLECTVEGTSNPNLYWYRQAAGRGLQLLFYSVGIGQISSEVPQNLSASRPQDRQFILSSKKLLLSDSGFYLCAWSAGQRTAFFGQGTRLTVV.

In this sample, this clone turned up a few times. The chain is built from TRBV29-1 and TRBJ2-7; D is tentatively TRBD1 or TRBD2 (5 bases each). Trimming cost V 6 bases and J 6 bases, with 12 bases left between them. The CDR3 sequence is 11 residues long. From germline, CDR1 is SQVTM and CDR2 ANQGSEA. The CDR3: CSVGELREQYF. CDR3 nucleotide sequence: TGCAGCGTGGGGGAACTCCGCGAGCAGTACTTC.